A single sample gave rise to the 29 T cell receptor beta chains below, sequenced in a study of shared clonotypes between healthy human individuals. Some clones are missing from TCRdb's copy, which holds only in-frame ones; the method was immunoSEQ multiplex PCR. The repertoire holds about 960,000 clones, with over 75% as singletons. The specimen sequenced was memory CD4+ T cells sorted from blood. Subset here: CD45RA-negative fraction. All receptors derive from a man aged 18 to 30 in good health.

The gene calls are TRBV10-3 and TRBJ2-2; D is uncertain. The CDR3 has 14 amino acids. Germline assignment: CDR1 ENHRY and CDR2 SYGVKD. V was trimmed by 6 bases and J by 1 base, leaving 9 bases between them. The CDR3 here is CAISWTENTGELFF. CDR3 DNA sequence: TGTGCCATCAGCTGGACGGAGAACACCGGGGAGCTGTTTTTT.

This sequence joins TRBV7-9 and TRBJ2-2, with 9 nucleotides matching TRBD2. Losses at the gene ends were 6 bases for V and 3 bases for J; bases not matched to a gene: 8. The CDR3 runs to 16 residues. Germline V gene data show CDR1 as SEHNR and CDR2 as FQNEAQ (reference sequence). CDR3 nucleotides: TGTGCCAGCAGGCCTGCTAGCGGGGATTACACCGGGGAGCTGTTTTTT. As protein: CASRPASGDYTGELFF.

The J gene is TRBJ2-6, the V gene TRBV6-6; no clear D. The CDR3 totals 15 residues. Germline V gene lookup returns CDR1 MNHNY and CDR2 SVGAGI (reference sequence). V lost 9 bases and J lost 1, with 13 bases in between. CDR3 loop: CASSTLSSGANVLTF. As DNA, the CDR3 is TGTGCCAGTTCTACTTTATCGTCTGGGGCCAACGTCCTGACTTTC.

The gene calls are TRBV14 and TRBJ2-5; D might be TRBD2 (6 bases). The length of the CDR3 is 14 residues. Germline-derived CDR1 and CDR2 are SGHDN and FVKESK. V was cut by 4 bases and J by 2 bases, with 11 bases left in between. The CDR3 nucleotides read TGTGCCAGCAGCCCACCGGGACTGCAAGAGACCCAGTACTTC. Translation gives CASSPPGLQETQYF.

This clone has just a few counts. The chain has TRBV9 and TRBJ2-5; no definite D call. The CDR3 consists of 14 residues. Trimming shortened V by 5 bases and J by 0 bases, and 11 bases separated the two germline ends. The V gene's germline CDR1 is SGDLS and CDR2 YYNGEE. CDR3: CASSSPWDQETQYF. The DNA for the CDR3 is TGTGCCAGCAGTTCCCCGTGGGACCAAGAGACCCAGTACTTC.

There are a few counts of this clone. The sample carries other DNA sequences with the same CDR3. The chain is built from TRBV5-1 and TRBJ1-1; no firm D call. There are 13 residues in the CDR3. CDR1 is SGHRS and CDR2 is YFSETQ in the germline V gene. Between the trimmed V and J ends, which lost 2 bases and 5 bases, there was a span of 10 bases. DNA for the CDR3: TGCGCCAGCAGCTTCTCACGGGGAACTGAAGCTTTCTTT. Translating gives CASSFSRGTEAFF.

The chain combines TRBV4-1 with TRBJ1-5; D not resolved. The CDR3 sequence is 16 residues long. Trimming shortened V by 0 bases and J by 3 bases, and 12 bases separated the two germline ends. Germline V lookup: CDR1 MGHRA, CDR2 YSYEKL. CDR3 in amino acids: CASSQDPGQNNQPQHF. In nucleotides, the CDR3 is TGCGCCAGCAGCCAAGATCCTGGGCAGAACAATCAGCCCCAGCATTTT.

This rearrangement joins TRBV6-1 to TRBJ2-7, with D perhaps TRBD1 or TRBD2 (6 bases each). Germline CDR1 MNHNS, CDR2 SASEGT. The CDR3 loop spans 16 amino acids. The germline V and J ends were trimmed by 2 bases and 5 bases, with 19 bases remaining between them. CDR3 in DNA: TGTGCCAGCAGTGAAATAATGGGGGGCCGGAGGAACGAGCAGTACTTC. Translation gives CASSEIMGGRRNEQYF.

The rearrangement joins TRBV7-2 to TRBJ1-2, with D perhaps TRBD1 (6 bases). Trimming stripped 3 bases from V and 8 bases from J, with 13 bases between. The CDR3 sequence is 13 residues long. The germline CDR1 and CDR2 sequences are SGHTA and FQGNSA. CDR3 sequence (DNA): TGTGCCAGCAGCTTCGGACAGTCTCAGGGCTACACCTTC. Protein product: CASSFGQSQGYTF. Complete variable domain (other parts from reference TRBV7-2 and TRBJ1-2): GAGVSQSPSNKVTEKGKDVELRCDPISGHTALYWYRQSLGQGLEFLIYFQGNSAPDKSGLPSDRFSAERTGGSVSTLTIQRTQQEDSAVYLCASSFGQSQGYTFGSGTRLTVV.

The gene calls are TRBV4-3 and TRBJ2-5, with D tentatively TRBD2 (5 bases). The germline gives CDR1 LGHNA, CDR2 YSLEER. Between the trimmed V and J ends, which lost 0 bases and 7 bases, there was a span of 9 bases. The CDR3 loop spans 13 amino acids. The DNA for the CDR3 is TGCGCCAGCAGCCAAGATGAGGGATGGACCCAGTACTTC. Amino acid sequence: CASSQDEGWTQYF.

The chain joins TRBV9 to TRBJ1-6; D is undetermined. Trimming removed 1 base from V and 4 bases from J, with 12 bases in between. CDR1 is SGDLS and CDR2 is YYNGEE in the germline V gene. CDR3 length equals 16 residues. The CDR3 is CASSVSSATYNSPLHF. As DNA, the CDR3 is TGTGCCAGCAGCGTAAGCAGCGCCACGTATAATTCACCCCTCCACTTT.

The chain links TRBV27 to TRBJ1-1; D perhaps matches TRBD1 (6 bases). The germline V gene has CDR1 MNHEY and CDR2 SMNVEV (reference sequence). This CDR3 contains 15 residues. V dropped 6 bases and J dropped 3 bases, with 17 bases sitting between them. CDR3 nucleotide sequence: TGTGCCAGCAGGGCCGTCGGGGGGGCCTACACTGAAGCTTTCTTT. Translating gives CASRAVGGAYTEAFF.

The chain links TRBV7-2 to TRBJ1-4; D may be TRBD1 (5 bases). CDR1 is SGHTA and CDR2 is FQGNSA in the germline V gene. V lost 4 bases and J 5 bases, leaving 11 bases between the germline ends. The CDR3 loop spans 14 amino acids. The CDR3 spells CASSSRGLNEKLFF. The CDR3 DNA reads TGTGCCAGCAGCTCCCGGGGCCTCAATGAAAAACTGTTTTTT. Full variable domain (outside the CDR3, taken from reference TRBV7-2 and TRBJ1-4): GAGVSQSPSNKVTEKGKDVELRCDPISGHTALYWYRQSLGQGLEFLIYFQGNSAPDKSGLPSDRFSAERTGGSVSTLTIQRTQQEDSAVYLCASSSRGLNEKLFFGSGTQLSVL.

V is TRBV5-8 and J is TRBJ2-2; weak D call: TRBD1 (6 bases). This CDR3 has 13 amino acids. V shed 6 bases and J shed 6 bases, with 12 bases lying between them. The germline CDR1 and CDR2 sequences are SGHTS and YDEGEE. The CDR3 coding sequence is TGTGCCAGCACCCTACAGGGCCCCGGGGAGCTGTTTTTT. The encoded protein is CASTLQGPGELFF.

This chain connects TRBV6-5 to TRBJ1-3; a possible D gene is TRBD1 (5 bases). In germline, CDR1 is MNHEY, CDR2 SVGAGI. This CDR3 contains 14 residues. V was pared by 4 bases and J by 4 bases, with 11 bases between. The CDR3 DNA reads TGTGCCAGCAGTTGGGGGGAAGGAGGAAACACCATATATTTT. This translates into CASSWGEGGNTIYF.

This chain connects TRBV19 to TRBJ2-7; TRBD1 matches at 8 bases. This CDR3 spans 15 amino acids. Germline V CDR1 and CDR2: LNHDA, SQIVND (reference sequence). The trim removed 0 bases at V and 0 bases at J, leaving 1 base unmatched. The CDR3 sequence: CASSIEDRGSYEQYF. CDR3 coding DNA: TGTGCCAGTAGTATAGAAGACAGGGGCTCCTACGAGCAGTACTTC.

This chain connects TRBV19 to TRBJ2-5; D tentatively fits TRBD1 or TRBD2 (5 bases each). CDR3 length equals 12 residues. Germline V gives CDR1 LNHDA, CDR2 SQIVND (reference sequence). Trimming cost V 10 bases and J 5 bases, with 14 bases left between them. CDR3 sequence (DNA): TGTGCCATCGGGACCCCTGGCGAGACCCAGTACTTC. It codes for CAIGTPGETQYF.

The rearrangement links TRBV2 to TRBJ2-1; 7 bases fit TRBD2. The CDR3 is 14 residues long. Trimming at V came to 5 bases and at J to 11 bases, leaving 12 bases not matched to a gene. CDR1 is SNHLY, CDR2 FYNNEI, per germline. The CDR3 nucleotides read TGTGCCAGCAGTCCTCTAGGGAGGGAGACCCAGCAGTTCTTC. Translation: CASSPLGRETQQFF.

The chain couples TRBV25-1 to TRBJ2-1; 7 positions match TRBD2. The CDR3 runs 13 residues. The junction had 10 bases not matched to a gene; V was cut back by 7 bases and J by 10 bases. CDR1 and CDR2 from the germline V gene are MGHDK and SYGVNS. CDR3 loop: CASMRGGGWEQFF. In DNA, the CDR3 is TGTGCCAGCATGAGGGGCGGGGGATGGGAGCAGTTCTTC.

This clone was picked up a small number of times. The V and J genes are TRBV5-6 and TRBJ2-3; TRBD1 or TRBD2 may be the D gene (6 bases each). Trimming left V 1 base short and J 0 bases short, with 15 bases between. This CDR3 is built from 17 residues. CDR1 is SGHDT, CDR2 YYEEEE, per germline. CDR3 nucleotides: TGTGCCAGCAGCTTGTGGGGGGCCAAGCCTAGCACAGATACGCAGTATTTT. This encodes CASSLWGAKPSTDTQYF. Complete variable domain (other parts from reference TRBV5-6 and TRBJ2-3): DAGVTQSPTHLIKTRGQQVTLRCSPKSGHDTVSWYQQALGQGPQFIFQYYEEEERQRGNFPDRFSGHQFPNYSSELNVNALLLGDSALYLCASSLWGAKPSTDTQYFGPGTRLTVL.

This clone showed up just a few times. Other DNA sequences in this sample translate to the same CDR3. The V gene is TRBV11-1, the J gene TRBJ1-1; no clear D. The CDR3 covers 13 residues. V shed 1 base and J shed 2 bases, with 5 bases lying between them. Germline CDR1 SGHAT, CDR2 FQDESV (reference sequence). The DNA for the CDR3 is TGTGCCAGCAGCTTAGGGAGAAACACTGAAGCTTTCTTT. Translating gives CASSLGRNTEAFF. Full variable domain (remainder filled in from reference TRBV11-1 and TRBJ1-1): EAEVAQSPRYKITEKSQAVAFWCDPISGHATLYWYRQILGQGPELLVQFQDESVVDDSQLPKDRFSAERLKGVDSTLKIQPAELGDSAMYLCASSLGRNTEAFFGQGTRLTVV.

This CDR3 is CASSVPKGAGRDEQYF. In DNA, the CDR3 is TGTGCCAGCAGTGTCCCTAAGGGGGCAGGGCGGGACGAGCAGTACTTC. The V call is TRBV6-1, the J call TRBJ2-7; 7 nucleotides match TRBD1. This CDR3 is 16 amino acids long. Germline assignment: CDR1 MNHNS and CDR2 SASEGT. The V and J ends lost 4 bases and 5 bases, in that order; junction bases with no gene match: 14.

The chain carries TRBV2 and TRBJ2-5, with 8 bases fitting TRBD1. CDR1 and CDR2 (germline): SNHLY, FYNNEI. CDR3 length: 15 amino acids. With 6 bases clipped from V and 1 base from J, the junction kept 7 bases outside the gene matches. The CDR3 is CASREQGGPQETQYF. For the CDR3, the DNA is TGTGCCAGCAGGGAACAGGGGGGTCCCCAAGAGACCCAGTACTTC. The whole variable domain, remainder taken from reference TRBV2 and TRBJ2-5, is EPEVTQTPSHQVTQMGQEVILRCVPISNHLYFYWYRQILGQKVEFLVSFYNNEISEKSEIFDDQFSVERPDGSNFTLKIRSTKLEDSAMYFCASREQGGPQETQYFGPGTRLLVL.

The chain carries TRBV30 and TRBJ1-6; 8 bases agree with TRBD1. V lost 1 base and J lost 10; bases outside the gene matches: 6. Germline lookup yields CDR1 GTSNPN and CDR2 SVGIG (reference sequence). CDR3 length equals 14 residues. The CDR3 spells CAWSAGGLGSPLHF. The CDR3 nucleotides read TGTGCCTGGAGTGCAGGGGGCCTGGGATCACCCCTCCACTTT.

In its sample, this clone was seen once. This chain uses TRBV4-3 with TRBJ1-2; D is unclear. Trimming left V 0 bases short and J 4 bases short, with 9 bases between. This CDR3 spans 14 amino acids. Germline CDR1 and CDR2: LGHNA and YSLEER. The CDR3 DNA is TGCGCCAGCAGCCAAGAGAACAGCCGCTATGGCTACACCTTC. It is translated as CASSQENSRYGYTF.

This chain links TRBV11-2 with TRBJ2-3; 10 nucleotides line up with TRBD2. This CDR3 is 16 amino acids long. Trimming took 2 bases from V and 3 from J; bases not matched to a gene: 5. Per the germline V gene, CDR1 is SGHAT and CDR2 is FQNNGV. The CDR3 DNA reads TGTGCCAGCAGCTTAAGGGTGACTAGCGGGACAGATACGCAGTATTTT. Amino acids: CASSLRVTSGTDTQYF.

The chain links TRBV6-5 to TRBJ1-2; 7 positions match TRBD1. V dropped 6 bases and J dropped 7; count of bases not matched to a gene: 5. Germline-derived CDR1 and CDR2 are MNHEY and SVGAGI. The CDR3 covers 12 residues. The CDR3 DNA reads TGTGCCAGCAGACAGGGGCGGACTGGCTACACCTTC. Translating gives CASRQGRTGYTF.

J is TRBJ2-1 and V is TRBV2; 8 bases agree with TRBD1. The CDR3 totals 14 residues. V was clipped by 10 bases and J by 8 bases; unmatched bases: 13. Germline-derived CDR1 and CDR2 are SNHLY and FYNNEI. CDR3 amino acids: CATTKDRVPHEQFF. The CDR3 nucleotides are TGTGCCACCACAAAGGACAGGGTCCCCCATGAGCAGTTCTTC.

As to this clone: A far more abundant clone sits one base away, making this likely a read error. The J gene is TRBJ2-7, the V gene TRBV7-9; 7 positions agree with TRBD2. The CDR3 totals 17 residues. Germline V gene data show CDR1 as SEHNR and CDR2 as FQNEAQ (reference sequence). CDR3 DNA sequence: TGTGCCAGCAGCGGATCGACAACTAGCGATAGCTCCTACGAGCAGCACTTC. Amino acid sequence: CASSGSTTSDSSYEQHF.